Shown below are 2 T cell receptor beta chains from a single sample sequenced in a study of blood T cell repertoires in COVID-19. Produced via immunoSEQ multiplex PCR; TCRdb's table is partial and in-frame only. Seen here are approximately 230,000 clones, approximately 90% observed once, and the top ten hold about 16%. Sample: PBMCs or T cells enriched from blood (not recorded which). These receptors all come from a man between 18 and 35 years old who had recovered from COVID-19.

V usage is TRBV6-5 and J usage is TRBJ1-2, with D possibly TRBD1 on 6 matching bases. The CDR3 extends over 15 amino acids. Germline V lookup: CDR1 MNHEY, CDR2 SVGAGI. The V end lost 5 bases, the J end lost 2 bases, and 15 bases lay between the germline ends. The CDR3: CASSPGQRTNYGYTF. CDR3 coding DNA: TGTGCCAGCAGTCCCGGACAGAGAACGAACTATGGCTACACCTTC.

V is TRBV11-2 and J is TRBJ2-2, with 8 bases matching TRBD2. This CDR3 spans 16 amino acids. From germline, CDR1 is SGHAT and CDR2 FQNNGV. The trim removed 6 bases at V and 0 bases at J, leaving 6 bases unmatched. The CDR3: CASRRAGGANTGELFF. CDR3 nucleotides: TGTGCCAGCAGACGAGCCGGGGGGGCGAACACCGGGGAGCTGTTTTTT. Combining the CDR3 with reference TRBV11-2 and TRBJ2-2 gives the whole variable domain EAGVAQSPRYKIIEKRQSVAFWCNPISGHATLYWYQQILGQGPKLLIQFQNNGVVDDSQLPKDRFSAERLKGVDSTLKIQPAKLEDSAVYLCASRRAGGANTGELFFGEGSRLTVL.